What follows are 30 T cell receptor beta chains derived from one specimen sequenced in a study of T-cell reconstitution after alpha-beta-depleted transplantation in children. For TCRbeta, the library was prepared with unique molecular identifiers. TCRdb used MiXCR to reprocess the PCR reads, holding one entry per CDR3 protein. The sample records around 960,000 distinct CDR3 sequences, around 30% being singletons. This specimen consisted of PBMCs, mostly from graft donor cells, obtained 360 days after TCRalphabeta/CD19-depleted stem cell transplant. The receptors shown here come from a boy under two years old who had a stem cell transplant for SCID, so the T cells may come from the graft donor.

V is TRBV7-9 and J is TRBJ1-1, with 11 bases lining up with TRBD1. The germline CDR1 and CDR2 sequences are SEHNR and FQNEAQ (reference sequence). Unmatched junction bases numbered 3, after V lost 5 bases and J lost 1 base. The CDR3 consists of 15 residues. The CDR3 protein is CASSEGQGANTEAFF. DNA for the CDR3: TGTGCCAGCAGCGAAGGACAGGGGGCGAACACTGAAGCTTTCTTT.

V and J are TRBV3-1 and TRBJ1-1; unclear D gene. V lost 0 bases and J lost 4, with 18 bases in between. Germline values: CDR1 LGHDT, CDR2 YNNKEL (reference sequence). There are 17 residues in the CDR3. The CDR3 DNA is TGTGCCAGCAGCCAAGATATCGTAGAGGGTTGGACCACTGAAGCTTTCTTT. Its translation: CASSQDIVEGWTTEAFF.

The V and J genes are TRBV20-1 and TRBJ2-3, with D possibly TRBD2 on 5 matching bases. Trimming removed 7 bases from V and 0 bases from J, with 11 bases in between. Germline CDR1 and CDR2: DFQATT and SNEGSKA (reference sequence). CDR3 length equals 13 residues. As DNA, the CDR3 is TGCAGTGTCCGACGGGGAAGCACAGATACGCAGTATTTT. Translation: CSVRRGSTDTQYF.

This chain uses TRBV7-9 with TRBJ1-1; 8 bases line up with TRBD1. Per the germline V gene, CDR1 is SEHNR and CDR2 is FQNEAQ (reference sequence). V lost 3 bases to trimming and J lost 6 bases; unmatched junction nucleotides: 15. The CDR3 spans 17 residues. The CDR3 protein is CASSLGRGREVVAEAFF. The CDR3 bases are TGTGCCAGCAGCTTGGGCAGGGGGCGCGAAGTCGTCGCTGAAGCTTTCTTT.

There are many counts of this clonotype. The chain combines TRBV29-1 with TRBJ2-1; a weak D match, TRBD1 (6 bases). Trimming took 2 bases from V and 6 from J, leaving 11 bases between them. The CDR3 is made up of 13 amino acids. CDR1 SQVTM and CDR2 ANQGSEA come from the germline V gene. This CDR3 is CSVERQASNEQFF. CDR3 nucleotides: TGCAGCGTTGAAAGACAGGCTTCCAATGAGCAGTTCTTC.

The sample holds a few counts of this clonotype. The chain employs TRBV6-2 or TRBV6-3 and TRBJ2-2; weak D call: TRBD1 (6 bases). V was cut by 6 bases and J by 1 base, with 12 bases left in between. The CDR3 is 15 amino acids. CDR1 is MNHEY and CDR2 is SVGEGT in the germline V gene. The CDR3 bases are TGTGCCAGCAGGCCGGGACAACTGAACACCGGGGAGCTGTTTTTT. Residues: CASRPGQLNTGELFF.

This clonotype was counted a few times. The CDR3 spells CASSSGSPPYEQYF. CDR3 DNA: TGTGCCAGCAGTTCGGGCAGTCCCCCCTACGAGCAGTACTTC. V gene TRBV12-3 or TRBV12-4 combines with J gene TRBJ2-7; no clear D gene. The CDR3 is 14 amino acids. The V and J ends lost 4 bases and 2 bases respectively, with 12 bases between them.

The chain employs TRBV6-1 and TRBJ2-5; the match to TRBD1 covers 8 bases. Germline V lookup: CDR1 MNHNS, CDR2 SASEGT. The CDR3 spans 15 residues. The V gene end was trimmed by 5 bases and the J gene end by 3 bases; junction bases not matched to a gene: 8. The CDR3 nucleotides read TGTGCCAGCAGTAGGACAGGGAATGAAAAAGAGACCCAGTACTTC. Encoded protein: CASSRTGNEKETQYF.

The chain is built from TRBV6-1 and TRBJ1-2, with 7 bases that match TRBD1. The CDR3 consists of 12 residues. J was trimmed by 8 bases and V by 8 bases; bases with no gene match: 8. Germline loops: CDR1 MNHNS, CDR2 SASEGT. Written as DNA, the CDR3 is TGTGCCAGCCGACAGGGCGCTATGGGCTACACCTTC. As protein: CASRQGAMGYTF.

The genes are TRBV12-3 or TRBV12-4 and TRBJ2-2; the match to TRBD1 covers 8 bases. With 8 bases clipped from V and 0 bases from J, the junction kept 8 bases outside the gene matches. This CDR3 region has 16 residues. CDR3 protein: CASSSPGGANTGELFF. Here the CDR3 DNA reads TGTGCCAGCTCCTCCCCAGGGGGCGCGAACACCGGGGAGCTGTTTTTT.

In the case of this clonotype: Germline and junction disagree at one end, which may indicate a read error. The gene calls are TRBV3-1 and TRBJ2-1, with D uncertain. CDR1 and CDR2 from the germline V gene are LGHDT and YNNKEL (reference sequence). The CDR3 is 13 residues long. CDR3 amino acids: CASSQGPGRPWIF. CDR3 DNA: TGTGCCAGCAGCCAAGGTCCAGGCCGACCTTGGATCTTC.

This clonotype was seen more than once but under ten times. An end of the junction differs from the germline gene, which may be a read error. This sequence joins TRBV2 and TRBJ2-5; D call uncertain. The CDR3 consists of 13 residues. The germline CDR1 and CDR2 sequences are SNHLY and FYNNEI. DNA of the CDR3: TGTGCCAGCACCTCCGGGTCTCAAGGGACCCAGTACTTC. Its translation: CASTSGSQGTQYF.

This clonotype turned up a few times. This chain connects TRBV20-1 to TRBJ2-3; 8 nucleotides line up with TRBD1. The J segment lost 2 bases and the V segment lost 3 bases, leaving 10 bases of the junction unmatched. Germline CDR1 reads DFQATT; CDR2 reads SNEGSKA (reference sequence). CDR3 size: 16 residues. CDR3 in DNA: TGCAGTGCTAGGGGGGTTGAGGACAGGGCCACAGATACGCAGTATTTT. This sequence encodes CSARGVEDRATDTQYF.

This sequence joins TRBV4-1 and TRBJ2-5; maybe TRBD1 (8 bases). Looked up from germline, CDR1 is MGHRA and CDR2 is YSYEKL. Trimming removed 4 bases from V and 8 bases from J, with 17 bases in between. This CDR3 is 14 amino acids long. CDR3 DNA: TGCGCCAGCAGCCTCACAGGGGGGGGTCCTACCCAGTACTTC. This gives the protein CASSLTGGGPTQYF.

There are a few counts of this clonotype. This rearrangement joins TRBV4-2 to TRBJ2-7; 9 bases line up with TRBD1. Germline CDR1 is LGHNA and CDR2 is YNFKEQ. The V segment lost 3 bases and the J segment 1 base; nucleotides outside the gene matches: 10. CDR3 length equals 17 residues. CDR3 DNA sequence: TGTGCCAGCAGCCAGGTCAACAGGGGGCGCGGGTCCTACGAGCAGTACTTC. Translated: CASSQVNRGRGSYEQYF.

This clonotype was seen more than once but under ten times. This chain joins TRBV29-1 and TRBJ2-3; D remains unclear. The V gene's germline CDR1 is SQVTM and CDR2 ANQGSEA. The CDR3 spans 10 residues. The V end lost 8 bases, the J end lost 3 bases, and 6 bases lay between the germline ends. The CDR3 nucleotides are TGCAGCCATCTTACAGATACGCAGTATTTT. Its translation: CSHLTDTQYF.

This clonotype was observed a handful of times. CDR3 nucleotides: TGTGCCAGTAGTATAAGGACGGCGAGCTCCTACGAGCAGTACTTC. Amino acids: CASSIRTASSYEQYF. The V call is TRBV19, the J call TRBJ2-7; no reliable D call. This CDR3 spans 15 amino acids. Germline V lookup: CDR1 LNHDA, CDR2 SQIVND (reference sequence). V dropped 2 bases and J dropped 0 bases, with 11 bases sitting between them.

V gene TRBV20-1 combines with J gene TRBJ2-1, with a weak D call TRBD2 (6 bases). This CDR3 has 14 residues. From germline, CDR1 is DFQATT and CDR2 SNEGSKA (reference sequence). V was clipped by 1 base and J by 6 bases, with 13 bases between them. CDR3 sequence reads: CSARAGKGGNEQFF. The DNA of the CDR3 is TGCAGTGCTAGAGCAGGGAAGGGAGGCAATGAGCAGTTCTTC.

V gene TRBV27 combines with J gene TRBJ2-1; no clear D gene. The CDR3 is 13 residues long. Germline-derived CDR1 and CDR2 are MNHEY and SMNVEV (reference sequence). V lost 6 bases to trimming and J lost 4 bases, with 10 bases between them. CDR3 protein: CASRPGQYNEQFF. In DNA form, the CDR3 reads TGTGCCAGCAGACCAGGCCAGTACAATGAGCAGTTCTTC.

The sample holds a few counts of this clonotype. The V call is TRBV24-1, the J call TRBJ1-3; no definite D call. This CDR3 has 15 residues. Germline V gene sequence: CDR1 KGHDR, CDR2 SFDVKD. Trimming shortened V by 5 bases and J by 2 bases, and 12 bases separated the two germline ends. CDR3 residues: CATSGRPKAGNTIYF. CDR3 DNA sequence: TGTGCCACCAGTGGACGCCCTAAGGCTGGAAACACCATATATTTT.

The chain has TRBV6-1 and TRBJ2-6, with D maybe TRBD2 (6 bases). Per germline, CDR1 MNHNS and CDR2 SASEGT. The CDR3 spans 16 residues. The V end was cut by 9 bases, the J end by 4 bases, with 19 bases between. The CDR3, as DNA: TGTGCCAGTTCACTGGAGGGGACGGCAGGGGCCAACGTCCTGACTTTC. Translating gives CASSLEGTAGANVLTF.

V and J are TRBV3-1 and TRBJ2-7; D uncertain. V was cut by 1 base and J by 5 bases, with 15 bases left in between. Germline CDR1 LGHDT, CDR2 YNNKEL (reference sequence). This CDR3 has 15 residues. The CDR3 DNA sequence: TGTGCCAGCAGCCAAGCGTCAGCAGCGATCCACGAGCAGTACTTC. It codes for CASSQASAAIHEQYF.

This clonotype was counted between two and nine times. The chain joins TRBV12-3 or TRBV12-4 to TRBJ2-2; no clear D. The V and J ends lost 4 bases and 4 bases respectively, with 22 bases between them. This CDR3 comprises 18 residues. The CDR3 DNA follows: TGTGCCAGCAGTTCCTATTTGGGCAAGTTCCCTCTCACCGGGGAGCTGTTTTTT. Amino acid sequence: CASSSYLGKFPLTGELFF.

V gene TRBV29-1 combines with J gene TRBJ2-7; a possible D gene is TRBD1 (7 bases). Germline loops: CDR1 SQVTM, CDR2 ANQGSEA. CDR3 length equals 12 residues. V was trimmed by 6 bases and J by 2 bases, leaving 11 bases between them. CDR3 amino acids: CSVLRGAYEQYF. The CDR3, as DNA: TGCAGCGTCCTCAGGGGGGCCTACGAGCAGTACTTC.

The chain carries TRBV7-3 and TRBJ2-5; D call uncertain. Trimming cost V 5 bases and J 3 bases, with 10 bases left between them. CDR1 is SGHTA and CDR2 is FQGTGA in the germline V gene. The CDR3 totals 13 residues. Here the CDR3 DNA reads TGTGCCAGCAGCGGTGCGCGCGAAGAGACCCAGTACTTC. Translating it yields CASSGAREETQYF.

The chain joins TRBV7-8 to TRBJ1-1; unclear D gene. Deletions cut 5 bases from V and 0 bases from J, with 13 bases between. The germline CDR1 and CDR2 sequences are SGHVS and FQNEAQ. The CDR3 covers 15 residues. CDR3 sequence: CASSHRQAVNTEAFF. The CDR3 coding sequence is TGTGCCAGCAGCCACAGACAAGCGGTGAACACTGAAGCTTTCTTT.

This clonotype has ten or more counts. The V call is TRBV29-1, the J call TRBJ2-1, with D unclear. V lost 5 bases to trimming and J lost 0 bases, with 11 bases between them. Germline loops: CDR1 SQVTM, CDR2 ANQGSEA. There are 14 residues in the CDR3. The CDR3, as DNA: TGCAGCGTTCCGAGGCCTAGCTCCTACAATGAGCAGTTCTTC. Its translation is CSVPRPSSYNEQFF.

This chain links TRBV6-5 with TRBJ2-6, with D perhaps TRBD2 (5 bases). The V and J ends lost 4 bases and 1 base respectively, with 8 bases between them. CDR1 MNHEY and CDR2 SVGAGI come from the germline V gene. The CDR3 extends over 15 amino acids. CDR3 bases: TGTGCCAGCAGTTGGGGAGCGTCTGGGGCCAACGTCCTGACTTTC. Its protein product is CASSWGASGANVLTF.

This clonotype was counted many times. This chain uses TRBV20-1 with TRBJ2-4; D is unclear. V gave up 0 bases and J gave up 0 bases, with 12 bases separating them. This CDR3 is built from 16 residues. Germline V gives CDR1 DFQATT, CDR2 SNEGSKA (reference sequence). This CDR3 is CSARDPPALAKNIQYF. The CDR3 region has the DNA TGCAGTGCTAGAGATCCGCCAGCCCTAGCCAAAAACATTCAGTACTTC.

This clonotype has a handful of counts. The chain uses TRBV4-1 and TRBJ2-7; a weak D match, TRBD1 (6 bases). V lost 0 bases, J lost 9 bases, and 21 bases lay in between. Per germline, CDR1 MGHRA and CDR2 YSYEKL. This CDR3 region has 16 residues. Here the CDR3 DNA reads TGCGCCAGCAGCCAAGATATTAGTTGGGCCGAGGACAGGCAGTACTTC. Protein product: CASSQDISWAEDRQYF.